The 17 T cell receptor beta chains presented below share a single source sample, sequenced in a study of identical twins. TCRdb analysed the 5' RACE reads with MiXCR anew, one entry per CDR3 protein. This table holds hundreds of thousands of distinct CDR3 sequences, approximately 7% found once. This same sample was also taken into another study, of yellow fever vaccine responses in identical twins.

The sequenced material came from memory (CD45RO+) T cells sorted from blood. These TCRs come from a woman aged 18-29 years in good health.

This chain connects TRBV5-1 to TRBJ2-3; D gene ambiguous. The germline V and J ends were trimmed by 1 base and 4 bases, with 13 bases remaining between them. The CDR3 spans 15 residues. Per germline, CDR1 SGHRS and CDR2 YFSETQ. The CDR3 region has the DNA TGCGCCAGCAGCTTGTCGGACCAATCTGCAGATACGCAGTATTTT. Its translation is CASSLSDQSADTQYF.

J is TRBJ2-1 and V is TRBV3-1; 10 bases line up with TRBD2. Losses at the gene ends were 1 base for V and 7 bases for J; bases not matched to a gene: 4. Germline V lookup: CDR1 LGHDT, CDR2 YNNKEL (reference sequence). This CDR3 region has 15 residues. DNA of the CDR3: TGTGCCAGCAGCCAAGTGGGAGCGGGGGGGAATGAGCAGTTCTTC. Its protein is CASSQVGAGGNEQFF.

This clonotype was recorded many times. This chain links TRBV5-1 with TRBJ2-1; 10 positions match TRBD2. CDR3 size: 17 residues. In germline, CDR1 is SGHRS, CDR2 YFSETQ. J lost 4 bases, V lost 0 bases, and 7 bases had no gene match. This CDR3 reads CASSLEASGRMYNEQFF. The CDR3 coding sequence is TGCGCCAGCAGCTTGGAGGCTAGCGGGAGAATGTACAATGAGCAGTTCTTC.

There are a few counts of this clonotype. This rearrangement joins TRBV10-2 to TRBJ2-7; D is unresolved. The CDR3 covers 15 residues. Between the trimmed V and J ends, which lost 0 bases and 2 bases, there was a span of 11 bases. Germline V gene data show CDR1 as WSHSY and CDR2 as SAAADI. The CDR3 here is CASSESGLLPYEQYF. CDR3 nucleotide sequence: TGCGCCAGCAGTGAGTCCGGGCTCCTGCCCTACGAGCAGTACTTC.

The sample holds many counts of this clonotype. The chain carries TRBV12-3 or TRBV12-4 and TRBJ2-2; 12 nucleotides match TRBD2. The CDR3 contains 16 residues. Trimming removed 6 bases from V and 8 bases from J; junction bases left unmatched: 10. The CDR3: CASRWTSGKLGGELFF. The CDR3 region has the DNA TGTGCCAGCAGGTGGACTAGCGGGAAGCTTGGAGGGGAGCTGTTTTTT.

This clonotype was recorded many times. The gene calls are TRBV20-1 and TRBJ2-1, with 11 bases fitting TRBD2. Germline V gene data show CDR1 as DFQATT and CDR2 as SNEGSKA (reference sequence). V lost 8 bases and J lost 6; bases outside the gene matches: 3. The CDR3 contains 12 residues. The CDR3 is CSLTSGGNEQFF. CDR3 bases: TGCAGTTTAACTAGCGGGGGCAATGAGCAGTTCTTC.

This clonotype has only a few counts. The rearrangement uses TRBV7-2 and TRBJ2-5; D remains unclear. Germline CDR1 and CDR2: SGHTA and FQGNSA. V was pared by 6 bases and J by 2 bases, with 4 bases between. The CDR3 spans 11 residues. CDR3 sequence (DNA): TGTGCCAGCAGACCTCAAGAGACCCAGTACTTC. This codes for CASRPQETQYF.

This clonotype was picked up many times. The gene calls are TRBV14 and TRBJ1-1, with D maybe TRBD1 (6 bases). The V and J ends lost 3 bases and 0 bases respectively, with 17 bases between them. The length of the CDR3 is 17 residues. CDR1 is SGHDN, CDR2 FVKESK, per germline. The CDR3: CASSQVGTTLMNTEAFF. CDR3 nucleotide sequence: TGTGCCAGCAGCCAGGTCGGGACAACTCTTATGAACACTGAAGCTTTCTTT.

This clonotype has at least ten counts. The chain joins TRBV6-4 to TRBJ2-1, with 10 bases fitting TRBD2. Unmatched junction bases numbered 3, after V lost 4 bases and J lost 3 bases. From germline, CDR1 is MRHNA and CDR2 SNTAGT. The CDR3 consists of 15 residues. CDR3 residues: CASSVLAGDYNEQFF. As DNA, the CDR3 is TGTGCCAGCAGTGTTCTAGCGGGGGACTACAATGAGCAGTTCTTC.

This clonotype occurred many times. The chain is built from TRBV20-1 and TRBJ1-5, with D unclear. The V gene's germline CDR1 is DFQATT and CDR2 SNEGSKA (reference sequence). CDR3 length equals 13 residues. V was trimmed by 1 base and J by 4 bases, leaving 8 bases between them. CDR3 in amino acids: CSARGNPNQPQHF. The CDR3 coding sequence is TGCAGTGCTAGAGGGAACCCTAATCAGCCCCAGCATTTT.

At least ten counts were recorded for this clonotype. The rearrangement links TRBV28 to TRBJ1-2, with 8 bases aligning to TRBD1. Germline V CDR1 and CDR2: MDHEN, SYDVKM. This CDR3 has 13 amino acids. V trimming: 6 bases; J trimming: 8 bases; junction bases outside the gene matches: 8. The CDR3 region has the DNA TGTGCCAGCAGCCACGGACAGGGTGTCGGCTACACCTTC. This gives the protein CASSHGQGVGYTF.

The CDR3 loop reads CASRTGNLNEKLFF. For the CDR3, the DNA is TGTGCCAGCAGGACAGGGAATCTGAATGAAAAACTGTTTTTT. The chain uses TRBV12-3 or TRBV12-4 and TRBJ1-4; TRBD1 matches at 7 bases. J was trimmed by 5 bases and V by 6 bases; bases with no gene match: 6. This CDR3 region has 14 residues.

This clonotype was counted between two and nine times. The rearrangement links TRBV20-1 to TRBJ2-2, with a tentative D call TRBD2 (5 bases). The V gene lost 0 bases and the J gene lost 0 bases, with 17 bases spanning the gap. The CDR3 sequence is 18 residues long. Germline V gene data show CDR1 as DFQATT and CDR2 as SNEGSKA (reference sequence). The CDR3 nucleotides are TGCAGTGCTAGAGATGGGCGGGCAGGAGGAGCGAACACCGGGGAGCTGTTTTTT. It codes for CSARDGRAGGANTGELFF.

This clonotype was seen repeatedly, ten times or more. This chain connects TRBV6-5 to TRBJ2-5; D unclear. V was clipped by 6 bases and J by 7 bases, with 12 bases between them. The CDR3 consists of 12 residues. Per the germline V gene, CDR1 is MNHEY and CDR2 is SVGAGI. The CDR3 reads CASSPLLGTQYF. The CDR3 coding sequence is TGTGCCAGCAGCCCCCTCTTAGGGACCCAGTACTTC.

J is TRBJ2-2 and V is TRBV12-3 or TRBV12-4; D unresolved. The CDR3 runs to 13 residues. V was pared by 6 bases and J by 4 bases, with 9 bases between. The CDR3 region has the DNA TGTGCCAGCAGCCAAGTGGGCACCGGGGAGCTGTTTTTT. It translates to CASSQVGTGELFF.

This clonotype was found many times. The gene calls are TRBV2 and TRBJ2-2; D possibly uses TRBD1 or TRBD2 (6 bases each). Trimming stripped 7 bases from V and 4 bases from J, with 16 bases between. Germline V gene lookup returns CDR1 SNHLY and CDR2 FYNNEI. This CDR3 comprises 15 residues. The CDR3 nucleotides read TGTGCCAGCATGGACAGCGGGTTGGGCACCGGGGAGCTGTTTTTT. Encoded protein: CASMDSGLGTGELFF.

CDR3 sequence (DNA): TGTGCCAGCAGCCGCACAATGACAGGGGCCAATGAGCAGTTCTTC. It specifies CASSRTMTGANEQFF. V gene TRBV7-9 combines with J gene TRBJ2-1; 8 bases line up with TRBD1. This CDR3 is 15 amino acids long. Germline V gives CDR1 SEHNR, CDR2 FQNEAQ (reference sequence). V lost 5 bases, J lost 6 bases, and 9 bases stayed unmatched.